The 18 T cell receptor beta chains reported below all come from one sample, sequenced in a study of blood T cell repertoires in COVID-19. The assay was immunoSEQ multiplex PCR, and TCRdb's table has in-frame clones only and misses some. The sample consists of about 210,000 clones, around 83% of them appearing once. The specimen was peripheral blood. The receptors originated from a woman in her 70s with COVID-19, enrolled during active disease.

The chain carries TRBV5-1 and TRBJ2-1; 8 nucleotides align to TRBD2. Germline-derived CDR1 and CDR2 are SGHRS and YFSETQ. The CDR3 sequence is 16 residues long. J gave up 6 bases and V 0 bases, and 8 bases lay outside the gene matches. CDR3 bases: TGCGCCAGCAGCTTGGGCCCAGGCGGGGGGAGCAATGAGCAGTTCTTC. This translates into CASSLGPGGGSNEQFF. The full variable domain, its missing parts supplied by reference TRBV5-1 and TRBJ2-1, is KAGVTQTPRYLIKTRGQQVTLSCSPISGHRSVSWYQQTPGQGLQFLFEYFSETQRNKGNFPGRFSGRQFSNSRSEMNVSTLELGDSALYLCASSLGPGGGSNEQFFGPGTRLTVL.

The chain joins TRBV19 to TRBJ2-2; D possibly corresponds to TRBD2 (6 bases). Trimming removed 6 bases from V and 6 bases from J, with 11 bases in between. The CDR3 is made up of 13 amino acids. The germline CDR1 and CDR2 sequences are LNHDA and SQIVND (reference sequence). The CDR3 reads CASSSGYAGELFF. CDR3 bases: TGTGCCAGTAGCAGCGGGTATGCCGGGGAGCTGTTTTTT.

This clone was recorded only once. V and J are TRBV5-1 and TRBJ1-1, with 10 bases fitting TRBD1. Germline assignment: CDR1 SGHRS and CDR2 YFSETQ. Trimming cost V 4 bases and J 1 base; bases outside gene matches: 1. The CDR3 sequence is 14 residues long. DNA for the CDR3: TGCGCCAGCAGCGGGGACAGGGGGAACACTGAAGCTTTCTTT. Its protein is CASSGDRGNTEAFF.

As for this clone: Other nucleotide sequences from this sample produce the same CDR3. The chain uses TRBV24-1 and TRBJ2-3, with D possibly matching TRBD1 (6 bases). CDR1 and CDR2 (germline): KGHDR, SFDVKD. V lost 7 bases and J lost 2, with 9 bases in between. This CDR3 spans 13 amino acids. The CDR3 DNA follows: TGTGCCACCAGGGACAGCACCACAGATACGCAGTATTTT. Protein sequence: CATRDSTTDTQYF.

The V gene is TRBV9, the J gene TRBJ2-3, with 7 bases identical to TRBD2. CDR1 SGDLS and CDR2 YYNGEE come from the germline V gene. V was pared by 0 bases and J by 8 bases, with 3 bases of the junction left unmatched. The CDR3 totals 13 residues. The CDR3 region has the DNA TGTGCCAGCAGCGTAGTAACGGGGGGTACGCAGTATTTT. It is translated as CASSVVTGGTQYF.

The chain links TRBV28 to TRBJ1-2; D possibly corresponds to TRBD1 (5 bases). The CDR3 contains 13 residues. Trimming removed 0 bases at V and 7 bases at J, with 9 bases between. Germline assignment: CDR1 MDHEN and CDR2 SYDVKM. CDR3 nucleotides: TGTGCCAGCAGTTTATGGGGGCAGGGTGGCTACACCTTC. It translates to CASSLWGQGGYTF.

The chain combines TRBV18 with TRBJ1-6; tentatively, D is TRBD1 (6 bases). CDR1 and CDR2 from the germline V gene are KGHSH and LQKENI. CDR3 length equals 15 residues. The ends were cut back, 1 base at V and 7 bases at J, with 11 bases in the middle. Written as DNA, the CDR3 is TGTGCCAGCTCACCACTTGCACAGGGCAATTCACCCCTCCACTTT. It codes for CASSPLAQGNSPLHF.

J is TRBJ1-5 and V is TRBV6-2 or TRBV6-3; 8 nucleotides match TRBD1. CDR3 size: 18 residues. Per the germline V gene, CDR1 is MNHEY and CDR2 is SVGEGT. With V trimmed by 5 bases and J by 0 bases, 12 bases remained unmatched. CDR3 DNA sequence: TGTGCCAGCAGTGGCGGGCCAGGGGGCCCGTATAGCAATCAGCCCCAGCATTTT. Its translation: CASSGGPGGPYSNQPQHF.

V gene TRBV2 combines with J gene TRBJ1-1; D ambiguous. Per the germline V gene, CDR1 is SNHLY and CDR2 is FYNNEI. This CDR3 has 12 residues. V was trimmed by 6 bases and J by 2 bases, leaving 7 bases between them. The CDR3 DNA sequence: TGTGCCAGCAGGGGAGAAAACACTGAAGCTTTCTTT. It is translated as CASRGENTEAFF. Filled out from reference TRBV2 and TRBJ1-1, the complete variable domain reads EPEVTQTPSHQVTQMGQEVILRCVPISNHLYFYWYRQILGQKVEFLVSFYNNEISEKSEIFDDQFSVERPDGSNFTLKIRSTKLEDSAMYFCASRGENTEAFFGQGTRLTVV.

The rearrangement joins TRBV6-5 to TRBJ2-3, with no clear D. The CDR3 is 15 amino acids. Germline V gene lookup returns CDR1 MNHEY and CDR2 SVGAGI. The V end lost 6 bases, the J end lost 2 bases, and 15 bases lay between the germline ends. This CDR3 is CASRGLTTITDTQYF. The CDR3 DNA reads TGTGCCAGCAGGGGCCTAACAACGATCACAGATACGCAGTATTTT.

This clone was recorded many times. The rearrangement uses TRBV12-3 or TRBV12-4 and TRBJ2-7, with D possibly matching TRBD2 (5 bases). The CDR3 loop spans 13 amino acids. V was shortened by 7 bases and J by 4 bases, with 14 bases between the two germline ends. The CDR3 DNA reads as TGTGCCAGCACGGATAGCTCGGGGTACGAGCAGTACTTC. This translates into CASTDSSGYEQYF.

The gene calls are TRBV4-2 and TRBJ2-2; maybe TRBD1 (5 bases). Per germline, CDR1 LGHNA and CDR2 YNFKEQ. The CDR3 has 15 residues. Trimming took 1 base from V and 0 from J, leaving 6 bases between them. The CDR3 DNA follows: TGTGCCAGCAGCCAAGCACAGGCGAACACCGGGGAGCTGTTTTTT. Translated: CASSQAQANTGELFF.

Remarks on this clone: Other DNA sequences of this sample code for an identical CDR3. The rearrangement joins TRBV5-1 to TRBJ1-3; possible D gene TRBD1, 5 bases. Germline-derived CDR1 and CDR2 are SGHRS and YFSETQ. Deletions cut 3 bases from V and 0 bases from J, with 7 bases between. The CDR3 has 14 amino acids. The CDR3 region is CASSSDSSGNTIYF. For the CDR3, the DNA is TGCGCCAGCAGCTCAGACAGCTCTGGAAACACCATATATTTT.

The V call is TRBV7-7, the J call TRBJ2-3, with TRBD2 identical over 12 bases. V shed 5 bases and J 3 bases; nucleotides not matched to a gene: 6. CDR3 length: 16 residues. Germline V gene data show CDR1 as SSHAT and CDR2 as FNYEAQ (reference sequence). CDR3 region: CASSPILAGGTDTQYF. The CDR3 DNA reads as TGTGCCAGCAGCCCGATCCTAGCGGGAGGGACAGATACGCAGTATTTT.

Only one count was recorded for this clone. The chain carries TRBV7-2 and TRBJ2-1, with TRBD2 matching over 8 bases. The CDR3 extends over 18 amino acids. V trimming: 2 bases; J trimming: 6 bases; junction bases outside the gene matches: 15. Germline lookup yields CDR1 SGHTA and CDR2 FQGNSA. The CDR3 is CASSLRPLGLGGGNEQFF. The CDR3 nucleotides are TGTGCCAGCAGCTTAAGGCCGCTGGGACTAGGCGGGGGCAATGAGCAGTTCTTC.

The genes are TRBV28 and TRBJ1-5, with 7 bases lining up with TRBD1. Germline V gives CDR1 MDHEN, CDR2 SYDVKM. This CDR3 comprises 15 residues. With 5 bases clipped from V and 6 bases from J, the junction kept 10 bases outside the gene matches. The DNA of the CDR3 is TGTGCCAGCAGTACCGAATCGACAGGGATTCAGCCCCAGCATTTT. It specifies CASSTESTGIQPQHF.

The chain couples TRBV9 to TRBJ1-1; the D gene is possibly TRBD1 (5 bases). CDR1 SGDLS and CDR2 YYNGEE come from the germline V gene. The CDR3 covers 14 residues. Trimming removed 1 base at V and 8 bases at J, with 15 bases between. In DNA, the CDR3 is TGTGCCAGCAGCGTAAATGGTGGGGCCCCCGAAGCTTTCTTT. Protein product: CASSVNGGAPEAFF.

This chain connects TRBV19 to TRBJ2-2; D uncertain. Germline V lookup: CDR1 LNHDA, CDR2 SQIVND (reference sequence). The CDR3 length is 13 residues. Between the trimmed V and J ends, which lost 5 bases and 5 bases, there was a span of 9 bases. CDR3 coding DNA: TGTGCCAGTAGTGAGCAATTGACCGGGGAGCTGTTTTTT. Residues: CASSEQLTGELFF. Looking up the rest from reference TRBV19 and TRBJ2-2 gives the full variable domain: DGGITQSPKYLFRKEGQNVTLSCEQNLNHDAMYWYRQDPGQGLRLIYYSQIVNDFQKGDIAEGYSVSREKKESFPLTVTSAQKNPTAFYLCASSEQLTGELFFGEGSRLTVL.